The 13 T cell receptor beta chains presented below share a single source sample, sequenced in a study of Ad26.COV2.S vaccination and SARS-CoV-2 variants. Treatment of the sample: over 15 received Ad26.COV2.S at low or high dose, single or two shots; a few received placebo; per-sample allocation not given. Collection of samples fell on day 63 after the first vaccine or placebo injection. The protocol was immunoSEQ multiplex PCR, while the TCRdb copy is restricted to in-frame clones and leaves out a portion. The sample lists more than 250,000 clones, about 87% occurring once. The material was peripheral blood, obtained in a trial of Ad26.COV2.S vaccine versus placebo. These receptor sequences come from a person between 18 and 65 years old who received the Ad26.COV2.S COVID-19 vaccine or a placebo.

This clone showed up just a few times. The chain uses TRBV27 and TRBJ2-7; D may be TRBD1 (6 bases). Germline CDR1 is MNHEY and CDR2 is SMNVEV (reference sequence). This CDR3 spans 15 amino acids. V lost 6 bases to trimming and J lost 2 bases, with 17 bases between them. DNA of the CDR3: TGTGCCAGCAGCCCCGACCAACAGGGAACCTACGAGCAGTACTTC. Translated: CASSPDQQGTYEQYF.

This clone was seen once. J is TRBJ1-2 and V is TRBV30, with D tentatively TRBD1 (5 bases). CDR1 and CDR2 from the germline V gene are GTSNPN and SVGIG (reference sequence). The CDR3 length is 12 residues. Trimming cost V 4 bases and J 4 bases, with 10 bases left between them. CDR3 sequence reads: CAWNDRGYGYTF. CDR3 sequence (DNA): TGTGCCTGGAATGACAGAGGCTATGGCTACACCTTC.

The chain joins TRBV28 to TRBJ2-4; D is uncertain. There are 15 residues in the CDR3. V was clipped by 7 bases and J by 0 bases, with 13 bases between them. Looked up from germline, CDR1 is MDHEN and CDR2 is SYDVKM. CDR3 region: CASNKITLAKNIQYF. In nucleotides, the CDR3 is TGTGCCAGCAATAAGATTACCTTAGCCAAAAACATTCAGTACTTC.

The gene calls are TRBV30 and TRBJ2-4, with 7 bases that match TRBD2. Germline-derived CDR1 and CDR2 are GTSNPN and SVGIG (reference sequence). This CDR3 region has 14 residues. V gave up 3 bases and J gave up 9 bases; unmatched junction bases: 11. The CDR3 DNA reads TGTGCCTGGAGCCTTCTAGCGGCGTCGGGCATTCAGTACTTC. As protein: CAWSLLAASGIQYF.

The chain uses TRBV9 and TRBJ1-2; D not certain. From germline, CDR1 is SGDLS and CDR2 YYNGEE. The V gene lost 5 bases and the J gene lost 4 bases, with 18 bases spanning the gap. This CDR3 is 15 amino acids long. CDR3 nucleotides: TGTGCCAGCAGTCCCGACGGGAGGCAGGTCTATGGCTACACCTTC. As protein: CASSPDGRQVYGYTF.

The chain is built from TRBV13 and TRBJ2-7, with D perhaps being TRBD1 or TRBD2 (5 bases each). The CDR3 is 13 residues long. Trimming pared 5 bases from V and 0 bases from J, leaving 8 bases between. Germline CDR1 is PRHDT and CDR2 is FYEKMQ (reference sequence). In nucleotides, the CDR3 is TGTGCCAGCAGCCGTGGGGGCTCCTACGAGCAGTACTTC. Translated: CASSRGGSYEQYF. The variable domain in full, completed from reference TRBV13 and TRBJ2-7, reads AAGVIQSPRHLIKEKRETATLKCYPIPRHDTVYWYQQGPGQDPQFLISFYEKMQSDKGSIPDRFSAQQFSDYHSELNMSSLELGDSALYFCASSRGGSYEQYFGPGTRLTVT.

The V gene is TRBV7-2, the J gene TRBJ1-1; a possible D gene is TRBD1 (5 bases). V shed 1 base and J shed 0 bases, with 9 bases lying between them. Germline V CDR1 and CDR2: SGHTA, FQGNSA. The CDR3 has 15 residues. CDR3 sequence reads: CASSLVPDMNTEAFF. CDR3 nucleotides: TGTGCCAGCAGCTTAGTGCCGGACATGAACACTGAAGCTTTCTTT.

The rearrangement links TRBV19 to TRBJ1-2, with D perhaps matching TRBD1 (5 bases). The CDR3 loop spans 15 amino acids. The V end lost 2 bases, the J end lost 2 bases, and 12 bases lay between the germline ends. Germline CDR1 reads LNHDA; CDR2 reads SQIVND (reference sequence). CDR3 residues: CASSIPLTANYGYTF. The CDR3 DNA reads TGTGCCAGTAGTATACCCTTGACAGCAAACTATGGCTACACCTTC.

This sequence joins TRBV3-1 (or the pseudogene TRBV3-2) and TRBJ1-2, with a possible D match to TRBD1 (6 bases). The CDR3 totals 14 residues. Trimming removed 3 bases from V and 7 bases from J, with 15 bases in between. Germline CDR1 reads LGHDT; CDR2 reads YNNKEL (reference sequence). CDR3 residues: CASSQISGVPGYTF. The CDR3 DNA reads TGTGCCAGCAGCCAGATCTCAGGGGTCCCTGGCTACACCTTC.

This clone appeared a few times. The chain couples TRBV19 to TRBJ2-7; 9 bases map to TRBD1. This CDR3 contains 14 residues. V lost 4 bases and J lost 5; bases outside the gene matches: 6. CDR1 and CDR2 (germline): LNHDA, SQIVND (reference sequence). The CDR3 bases are TGTGCCAGTAGTACCCGGGACAGGGTAAACGAGCAGTACTTC. Translating it yields CASSTRDRVNEQYF.

The chain recombines TRBV6-5 with TRBJ1-1, with D hard to call. V gave up 5 bases and J gave up 0 bases, with 7 bases separating them. Germline CDR1 reads MNHEY; CDR2 reads SVGAGI. The CDR3 totals 13 residues. CDR3 protein: CASSRTVNTEAFF. The CDR3 region has the DNA TGTGCCAGCAGTAGGACGGTGAACACTGAAGCTTTCTTT.

This chain joins TRBV18 and TRBJ1-2, with a weak D call TRBD1 (5 bases). The CDR3 sequence is 13 residues long. CDR1 KGHSH and CDR2 LQKENI come from the germline V gene. The germline V and J ends were trimmed by 0 bases and 8 bases, with 10 bases remaining between them. The CDR3 bases are TGTGCCAGCTCACCACCAGCAGGGAACGGCTACACCTTC. This encodes CASSPPAGNGYTF. Drawing the rest from reference TRBV18 and TRBJ1-2, the complete variable domain is NAGVMQNPRHLVRRRGQEARLRCSPMKGHSHVYWYRQLPEEGLKFMVYLQKENIIDESGMPKERFSAEFPKEGPSILRIQQVVRGDSAAYFCASSPPAGNGYTFGSGTRLTVV.

In DNA form, the CDR3 reads TGTGCCAGCAGCCTCGACGCAGGGGTCCAAGAGACCCAGTACTTC. Its translation is CASSLDAGVQETQYF. J is TRBJ2-5 and V is TRBV7-9, with D perhaps matching TRBD1 (6 bases). The CDR3 runs to 15 residues. Between the trimmed V and J ends, which lost 5 bases and 1 base, there was a span of 14 bases. Germline CDR1 SEHNR, CDR2 FQNEAQ (reference sequence).